Below are 12 T cell receptor gamma chains sequenced from a single sample in a study of γδ T cells in repeated Plasmodium falciparum infection. TCRdb called clones anew from the multiplex PCR reads with CATT. Here the sample spans a few thousand gamma-chain clones, about 3.5% being singletons. Vgamma9/Vdelta2+ and Vdelta2-negative gammadelta T cells were flow-sorted from PBMC for bulk sequencing. The sequencing sample was made of gamma-delta T cells from blood. The receptors come from a pool of human donors (malaria-infected and uninfected, not separated).

This clone occurred a few times. TCRdb's protein for this DNA is that of a much larger clone and differs from the translation at residue 11, likely a read error; the protein shown is the DNA translation. The chain recombines TRGV9 with TRGJP. Germline values: CDR1 GITISATS, CDR2 ISYDGTV (reference sequence). The CDR3 contains 16 residues. CDR3 nucleotide sequence: TGTGCCTTGTGGGAGGGCCAAGAGTTGGGCAGAAAAATCAAGGTATTT. Amino acids: CALWEGQELGRKIKVF.

Worth noting for this clone: TCRdb's entry gives the protein of a much larger clone, which mismatches this DNA's translation at residue 9, likely from a read error; the protein reported here is translated from the DNA. The chain combines TRGV9 with TRGJ1 or TRGJ2. TCRdb is silent on the J gene; assignment here came from matching the DNA to germline. V shed 1 base, J shed 0 bases, and the junction held 15 bases outside the gene matches. This CDR3 has 18 residues. Germline assignment: CDR1 GITISATS and CDR2 ISYDGTV (reference sequence). The CDR3 DNA reads as TGTGCCTTGTGGGAGGTCTGGCCTGCTTACTCGAATTATTATAAGAAACTCTTT. Protein sequence: CALWEVWPAYSNYYKKLF.

Remarks on this clone: It is unclear where the CDR3 begins or ends on the DNA, so no DNA is shown, and the CDR3 is as TCRdb lists it. No J gene was assigned, while the V gene was called as TRGV9. CDR1 GITISATS and CDR2 ISYDGTV come from the germline V gene (reference sequence). The CDR3 numbers 31 amino acids, ends counted. CDR3 in amino acids: CACDTRVFNWGTTRDSWDTRQMFFGTGIKLF.

This clone was seen many times. This probably arose from a read error, given a far larger clone one base away. Other DNA variants within this sample encode the same CDR3. V is TRGV4 and J is TRGJ1 or TRGJ2. The J gene was missing in TCRdb and was found by matching the end of the DNA to germline. The CDR3 contains 13 residues. The trim removed 4 bases at V and 8 bases at J, leaving 11 bases unmatched. CDR1 EGSTGY and CDR2 YDSYTSSV come from the germline V gene. The CDR3 spells CATWDYGEDKKLF. CDR3 in DNA: TGTGCCACCTGGGACTACGGCGAAGATAAGAAACTCTTT.

This clone was seen many times. The chain is built from TRGV9 and TRGJP. The J gene, left out of TCRdb, was set here by checking the DNA against germline. The length of the CDR3 is 17 residues. The J segment lost 5 bases and the V segment lost 3 bases, leaving 7 bases of the junction unmatched. From germline, CDR1 is GITISATS and CDR2 ISYDGTV (reference sequence). The CDR3 DNA reads as TGTGCCTTGTGGGAGAAATCCGAAGAGTTGGGCAAAAAAATCAAGGTATTT. As protein: CALWEKSEELGKKIKVF.

Details on this clone: A read error likely explains why the TCRdb protein, taken from a much larger clone, differs from this DNA's translation at residue 10; the protein shown is translated from the DNA. CDR3 residues: CALWEQRQEFGKKIKVF. The CDR3 nucleotides are TGTGCCTTGTGGGAGCAAAGGCAAGAGTTTGGCAAAAAAATCAAGGTATTT. V is TRGV9 and J is TRGJP. The J gene was missing in TCRdb and was found by matching the end of the DNA to germline. This CDR3 comprises 17 residues. Per the germline V gene, CDR1 is GITISATS and CDR2 is ISYDGTV (reference sequence).

About this clone: This sequence is one base from a far larger clone and is likely a read error. Other DNA sequences in this sample translate to the same CDR3. J is TRGJ1 or TRGJ2 and V is TRGV4. This CDR3 comprises 13 residues. CDR1 is EGSTGY, CDR2 YDSYTSSV, per germline. The CDR3 bases are TGTGCCACCTGGGATTACGGCGAAGATAAGAAACTTTTT. This gives the protein CATWDYGEDKKLF.

This clone was counted only a few times. The V gene is TRGV9, the J gene TRGJP. TCRdb gives no J gene; it was assigned here by matching the DNA to germline. CDR3 length equals 16 residues. Trimming cost V 5 bases and J 3 bases; bases outside gene matches: 4. Germline CDR1 reads GITISATS; CDR2 reads ISYDGTV (reference sequence). The CDR3 nucleotides are TGTGCCTTGTGGGCGTCGCAAGAGTTGGGCAAAAAAATCAAGGTATTT. It encodes CALWASQELGKKIKVF.

As to this clone: TCRdb shows a much larger clone's protein in place of this DNA's translation, and the two differ at residue 17, likely through a read error; the protein shown is translated from the DNA. The chain uses TRGV9 and TRGJP. The DNA end is a closer match to TRGJP1, so the J assignment may be wrong. This CDR3 is built from 18 residues. Germline V gene lookup returns CDR1 GITISATS and CDR2 ISYDGTV (reference sequence). CDR3 sequence (DNA): TGTGCCTTGTGGGAGGCTCAAGATCAAGAGTTGGGCAAAAAAATCAAGATATTT. It encodes CALWEAQDQELGKKIKIF.

Only a few counts were recorded for this clone. A far larger clone differs by one base, so this is likely a read error. Other DNA sequences from this sample encode an identical CDR3 as well. The chain recombines TRGV9 with TRGJP. The CDR3 length is 18 residues. The germline V gene encodes CDR1 GITISATS and CDR2 ISYDGTV (reference sequence). CDR3 protein: CALWEVQGRELGKKIKVF. The CDR3 region has the DNA TGTGCCTTGTGGGAGGTGCAGGGGAGAGAGTTGGGCAAAAAGATCAAGGTATTT.

This clone was seen more than once but under ten times. TCRdb attributes to this sequence the protein of a much larger clone, which differs from the DNA translation at residue 3; a read error is likely, and the protein displayed is translated from the DNA. The rearrangement uses TRGV2 and TRGJ1 or TRGJ2. The J gene, left out of TCRdb, was set here by checking the DNA against germline. Germline assignment: CDR1 EGSNGY and CDR2 YDSYNSKV. CDR3 size: 12 residues. The CDR3 sequence is CAPWLDYYKKLF. CDR3 in DNA: TGTGCCCCCTGGTTAGATTATTATAAGAAACTCTTT.

This clone has only a few counts. This likely came from a read error, as a far larger clone is one base away. Other DNA sequences in this sample translate to the same CDR3. V and J are TRGV9 and TRGJP. Here the J gene was assigned by germline matching of the DNA, as TCRdb has none. The CDR3 covers 19 residues. Germline CDR1 GITISATS, CDR2 ISYDGTV (reference sequence). The CDR3 here is CALWEVQVPRHLGKKIKVF. The CDR3 DNA reads as TGCGCCTTGTGGGAGGTGCAGGTCCCAAGGCATTTGGGCAAAAAAATCAAGGTATTT.